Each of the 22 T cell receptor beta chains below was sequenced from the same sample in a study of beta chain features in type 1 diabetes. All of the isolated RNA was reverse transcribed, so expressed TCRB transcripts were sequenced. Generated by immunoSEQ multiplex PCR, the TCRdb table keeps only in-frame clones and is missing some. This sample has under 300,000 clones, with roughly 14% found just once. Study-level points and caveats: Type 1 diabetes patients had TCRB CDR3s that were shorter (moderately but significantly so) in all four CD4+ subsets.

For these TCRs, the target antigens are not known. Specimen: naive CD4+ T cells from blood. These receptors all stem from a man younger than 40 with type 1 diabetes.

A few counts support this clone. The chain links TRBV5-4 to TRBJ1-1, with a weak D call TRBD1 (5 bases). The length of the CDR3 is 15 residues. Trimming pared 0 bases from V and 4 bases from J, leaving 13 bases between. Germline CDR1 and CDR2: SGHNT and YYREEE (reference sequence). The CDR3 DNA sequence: TGTGCCAGCAGCTTGGCTGGGGCGCTGGGCACTGAAGCTTTCTTT. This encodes CASSLAGALGTEAFF.

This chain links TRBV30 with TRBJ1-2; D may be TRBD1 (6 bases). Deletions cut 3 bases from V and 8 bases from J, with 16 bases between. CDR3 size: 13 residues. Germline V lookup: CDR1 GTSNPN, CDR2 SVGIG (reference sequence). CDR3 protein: CAWSIEGVRGYTF. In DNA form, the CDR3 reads TGTGCCTGGAGCATTGAGGGGGTCCGAGGCTACACCTTC.

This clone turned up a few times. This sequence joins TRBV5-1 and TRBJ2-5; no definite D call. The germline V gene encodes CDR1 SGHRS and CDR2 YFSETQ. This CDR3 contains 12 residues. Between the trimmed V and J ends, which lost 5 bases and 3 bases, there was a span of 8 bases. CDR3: CASSETKETQYF. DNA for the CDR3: TGCGCCAGCAGTGAGACAAAAGAGACCCAGTACTTC.

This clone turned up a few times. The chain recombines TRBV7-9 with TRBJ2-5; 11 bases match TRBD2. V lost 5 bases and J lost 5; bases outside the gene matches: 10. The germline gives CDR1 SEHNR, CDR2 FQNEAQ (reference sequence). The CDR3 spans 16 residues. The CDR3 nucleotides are TGTGCCAGCAGCGCACTAGCGGGAGTGCATGGGGAGACCCAGTACTTC. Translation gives CASSALAGVHGETQYF. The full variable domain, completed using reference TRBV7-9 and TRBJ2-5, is DTGVSQNPRHKITKRGQNVTFRCDPISEHNRLYWYRQTLGQGPEFLTYFQNEAQLEKSRLLSDRFSAERPKGSFSTLEIQRTEQGDSAMYLCASSALAGVHGETQYFGPGTRLLVL.

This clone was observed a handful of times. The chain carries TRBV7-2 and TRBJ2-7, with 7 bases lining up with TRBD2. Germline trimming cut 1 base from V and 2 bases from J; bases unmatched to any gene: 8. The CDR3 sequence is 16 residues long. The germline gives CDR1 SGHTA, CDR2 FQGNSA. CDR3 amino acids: CASSLDLGGTPYEQYF. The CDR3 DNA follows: TGTGCCAGCAGCTTAGATCTCGGGGGGACCCCCTACGAGCAGTACTTC.

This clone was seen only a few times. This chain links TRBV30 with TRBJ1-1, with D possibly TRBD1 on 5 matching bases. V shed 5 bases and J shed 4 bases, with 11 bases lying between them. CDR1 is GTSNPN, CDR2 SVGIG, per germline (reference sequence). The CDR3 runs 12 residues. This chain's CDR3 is CAWGDSGTEAFF. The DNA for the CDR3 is TGTGCCTGGGGGGACTCGGGCACTGAAGCTTTCTTT. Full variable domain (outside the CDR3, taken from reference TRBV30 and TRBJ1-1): SQTIHQWPATLVQPVGSPLSLECTVEGTSNPNLYWYRQAAGRGLQLLFYSVGIGQISSEVPQNLSASRPQDRQFILSSKKLLLSDSGFYLCAWGDSGTEAFFGQGTRLTVV.

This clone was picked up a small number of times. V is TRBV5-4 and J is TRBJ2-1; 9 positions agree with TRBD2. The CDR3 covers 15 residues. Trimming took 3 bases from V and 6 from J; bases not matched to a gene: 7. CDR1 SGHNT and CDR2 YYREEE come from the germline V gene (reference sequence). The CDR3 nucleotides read TGTGCCAGCAGCTACGGGACAGCGGGGGGCAATGAGCAGTTCTTC. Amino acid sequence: CASSYGTAGGNEQFF.

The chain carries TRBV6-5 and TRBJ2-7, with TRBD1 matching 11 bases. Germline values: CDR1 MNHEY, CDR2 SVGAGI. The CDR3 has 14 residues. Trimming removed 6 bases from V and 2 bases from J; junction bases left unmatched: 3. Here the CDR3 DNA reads TGTGCCAGCAGCAAGGACAGGGGGCCCTACGAGCAGTACTTC. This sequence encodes CASSKDRGPYEQYF.

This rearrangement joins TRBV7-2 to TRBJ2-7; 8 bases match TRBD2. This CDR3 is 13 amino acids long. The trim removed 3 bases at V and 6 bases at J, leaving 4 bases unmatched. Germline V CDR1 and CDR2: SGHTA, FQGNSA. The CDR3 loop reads CASSLPGLVEQYF. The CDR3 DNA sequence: TGTGCCAGCAGCTTGCCGGGACTAGTCGAGCAGTACTTC.

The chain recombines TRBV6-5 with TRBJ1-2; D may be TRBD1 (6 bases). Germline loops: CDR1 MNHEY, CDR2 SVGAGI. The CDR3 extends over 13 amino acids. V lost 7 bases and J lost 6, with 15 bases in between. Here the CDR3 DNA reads TGTGCCAGCACCCGGGCCGGGACACATGGCTACACCTTC. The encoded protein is CASTRAGTHGYTF.

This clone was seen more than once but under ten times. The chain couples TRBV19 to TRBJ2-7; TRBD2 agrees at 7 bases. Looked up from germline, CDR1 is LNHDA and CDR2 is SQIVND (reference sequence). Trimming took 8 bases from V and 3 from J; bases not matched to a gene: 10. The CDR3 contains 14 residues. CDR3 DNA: TGTGCCAGTGCAAGGGGACTACTAGGCTACGAGCAGTACTTC. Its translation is CASARGLLGYEQYF.

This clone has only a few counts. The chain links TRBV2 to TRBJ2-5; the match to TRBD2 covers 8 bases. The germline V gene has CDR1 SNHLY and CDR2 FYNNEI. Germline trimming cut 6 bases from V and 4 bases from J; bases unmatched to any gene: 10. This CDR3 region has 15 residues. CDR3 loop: CASSGSGSRVETQYF. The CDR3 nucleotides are TGTGCCAGCAGCGGGAGCGGGAGCCGCGTAGAGACCCAGTACTTC. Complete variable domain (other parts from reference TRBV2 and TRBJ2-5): EPEVTQTPSHQVTQMGQEVILRCVPISNHLYFYWYRQILGQKVEFLVSFYNNEISEKSEIFDDQFSVERPDGSNFTLKIRSTKLEDSAMYFCASSGSGSRVETQYFGPGTRLLVL.

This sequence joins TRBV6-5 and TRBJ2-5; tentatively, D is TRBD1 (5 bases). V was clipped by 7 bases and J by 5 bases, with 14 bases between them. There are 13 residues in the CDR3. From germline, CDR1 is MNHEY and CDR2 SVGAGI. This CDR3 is CASTAPGKETQYF. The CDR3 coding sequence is TGTGCCAGCACGGCCCCAGGGAAGGAGACCCAGTACTTC.

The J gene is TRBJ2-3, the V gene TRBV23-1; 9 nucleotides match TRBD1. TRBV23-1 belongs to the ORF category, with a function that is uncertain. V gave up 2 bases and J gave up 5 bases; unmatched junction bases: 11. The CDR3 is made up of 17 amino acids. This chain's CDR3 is CASSQGLPGQGKDTQYF. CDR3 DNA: TGCGCCAGCAGTCAAGGGCTCCCGGGACAGGGCAAAGATACGCAGTATTTT.

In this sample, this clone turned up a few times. The CDR3 nucleotides read TGTGCCAGCAGCGTAGAAGGAGCTAGCGGAGGCTTCAACAAGCAGTTCTTC. It is translated as CASSVEGASGGFNKQFF. The chain has TRBV9 and TRBJ2-1; 7 bases map to TRBD2. The CDR3 consists of 17 residues. Germline CDR1 and CDR2: SGDLS and YYNGEE. The V segment lost 0 bases and the J segment 11 bases; nucleotides outside the gene matches: 17.

In DNA, the CDR3 is TGTGCCGCGACGGACAGGGGCGACTATGGCTACACCTTC. This encodes CAATDRGDYGYTF. The V and J genes are TRBV10-3 and TRBJ1-2, with TRBD1 matching 9 bases. V trimming: 11 bases; J trimming: 3 bases; junction bases outside the gene matches: 7. Germline loops: CDR1 ENHRY, CDR2 SYGVKD. The CDR3 sequence is 13 residues long.

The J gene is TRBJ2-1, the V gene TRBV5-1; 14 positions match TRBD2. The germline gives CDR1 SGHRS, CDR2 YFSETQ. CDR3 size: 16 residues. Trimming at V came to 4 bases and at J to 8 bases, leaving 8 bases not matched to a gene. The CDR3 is CASSRTSGGPGHEQFF. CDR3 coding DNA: TGCGCCAGCAGCAGGACTAGCGGGGGGCCCGGCCATGAGCAGTTCTTC.

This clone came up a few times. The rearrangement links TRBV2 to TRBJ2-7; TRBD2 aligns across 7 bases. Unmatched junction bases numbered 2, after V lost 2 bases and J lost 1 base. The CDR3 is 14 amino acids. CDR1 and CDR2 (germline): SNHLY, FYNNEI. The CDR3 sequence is CASSETSASYEQYF. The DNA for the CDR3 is TGTGCCAGCAGTGAAACTAGCGCTTCCTACGAGCAGTACTTC.

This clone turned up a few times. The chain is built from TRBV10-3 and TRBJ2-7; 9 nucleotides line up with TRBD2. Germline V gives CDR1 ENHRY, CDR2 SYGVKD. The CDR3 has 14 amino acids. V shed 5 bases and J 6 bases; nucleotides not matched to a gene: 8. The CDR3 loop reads CAISPVAGGVEQYF. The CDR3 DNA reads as TGTGCCATCAGTCCAGTGGCGGGGGGGGTCGAGCAGTACTTC.

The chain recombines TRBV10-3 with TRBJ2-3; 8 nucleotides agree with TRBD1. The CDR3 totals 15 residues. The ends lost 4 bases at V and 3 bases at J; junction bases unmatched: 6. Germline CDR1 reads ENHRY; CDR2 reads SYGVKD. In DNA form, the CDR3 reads TGTGCCATCAGTGGGGGACAGGTTCAGACAGATACGCAGTATTTT. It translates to CAISGGQVQTDTQYF.

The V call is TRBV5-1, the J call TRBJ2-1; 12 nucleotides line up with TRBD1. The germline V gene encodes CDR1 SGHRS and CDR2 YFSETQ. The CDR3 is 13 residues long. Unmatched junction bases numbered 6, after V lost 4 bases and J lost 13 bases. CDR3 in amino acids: CASSAGTGGPQFF. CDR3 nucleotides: TGCGCCAGCAGCGCCGGGACAGGGGGCCCACAGTTCTTC. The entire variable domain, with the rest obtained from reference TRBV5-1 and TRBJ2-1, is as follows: KAGVTQTPRYLIKTRGQQVTLSCSPISGHRSVSWYQQTPGQGLQFLFEYFSETQRNKGNFPGRFSGRQFSNSRSEMNVSTLELGDSALYLCASSAGTGGPQFFGPGTRLTVL.

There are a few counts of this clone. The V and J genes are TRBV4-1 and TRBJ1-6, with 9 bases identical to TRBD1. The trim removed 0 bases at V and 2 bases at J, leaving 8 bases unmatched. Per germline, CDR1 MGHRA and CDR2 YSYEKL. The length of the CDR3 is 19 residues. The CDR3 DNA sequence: TGCGCCAGCAGCCAAGAGAGGGCGACAGGGGGAACCTATAATTCACCCCTCCACTTT. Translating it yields CASSQERATGGTYNSPLHF.